This entry lists 22 T cell receptor beta chains sequenced from one sample in a study of T cell changes during pregnancy in multiple sclerosis. Data came from immunoSEQ multiplex PCR; TCRdb stores just in-frame clones and leaves some out. The top ten clones hold approximately 3.4% of a sample with 100,000 or so clones, about 91% of them seen once. The sample in question was peripheral blood, obtained in the second trimester of pregnancy. The receptors originated from a female donor with multiple sclerosis, enrolled in a pregnancy study.

Here the CDR3 reads CASSHSGGSGANVLTF. CDR3 coding DNA: TGCGCCAGCAGCCATTCCGGTGGCTCTGGGGCCAACGTCCTGACTTTC. The chain combines TRBV4-1 with TRBJ2-6; D is undetermined. Trimming stripped 3 bases from V and 0 bases from J, with 9 bases between. This CDR3 has 16 residues. Germline CDR1 is MGHRA and CDR2 is YSYEKL.

The chain is built from TRBV5-1 and TRBJ2-7; 8 bases line up with TRBD1. The CDR3 length is 16 residues. CDR1 and CDR2 from the germline V gene are SGHRS and YFSETQ. With 3 bases clipped from V and 4 bases from J, the junction kept 12 bases outside the gene matches. Here the CDR3 DNA reads TGCGCCAGCAGCTGGACCCTGACAGGGGTCGGATACGAGCAGTACTTC. Protein sequence: CASSWTLTGVGYEQYF. The whole variable domain, filled in from reference TRBV5-1 and TRBJ2-7, reads KAGVTQTPRYLIKTRGQQVTLSCSPISGHRSVSWYQQTPGQGLQFLFEYFSETQRNKGNFPGRFSGRQFSNSRSEMNVSTLELGDSALYLCASSWTLTGVGYEQYFGPGTRLTVT.

V usage is TRBV27 and J usage is TRBJ2-7, with a tentative D call TRBD1 (6 bases). Germline V lookup: CDR1 MNHEY, CDR2 SMNVEV (reference sequence). This CDR3 region has 13 residues. Trimming cost V 6 bases and J 2 bases, with 11 bases left between them. CDR3 sequence (DNA): TGTGCCAGCAGGATCACAGGGACCTACGAGCAGTACTTC. Its protein is CASRITGTYEQYF.

The table lists this clone with a count of one. At one of its ends the junction is not consistent with the germline gene, which may arise from a read error. J is TRBJ2-7 and V is TRBV4-1; a possible D gene is TRBD1 (5 bases). Germline values: CDR1 MGHRA, CDR2 YSYEKL. The CDR3 has 13 residues. The CDR3, as DNA: TGCGCCAGCAGTCAAGGGGCTTCCTACGAGCAGTACTTC. Amino acid sequence: CASSQGASYEQYF.

The chain couples TRBV29-1 to TRBJ2-7; D is perhaps TRBD1 (5 bases). V dropped 4 bases and J dropped 2 bases, with 21 bases sitting between them. From germline, CDR1 is SQVTM and CDR2 ANQGSEA. The CDR3 runs 16 residues. Here the CDR3 reads CSVGGGRALLPYEQYF. The DNA of the CDR3 is TGCAGCGTTGGGGGCGGAAGAGCCCTTCTCCCCTACGAGCAGTACTTC.

The DNA for the CDR3 is TGTGCCAGCAGCTCCCCGGGACAGGGGGCAGGTGAGCAGTACTTC. Translation gives CASSSPGQGAGEQYF. This chain uses TRBV11-2 with TRBJ2-7, with 12 bases lining up with TRBD1. Germline assignment: CDR1 SGHAT and CDR2 FQNNGV. The junction had 8 bases not matched to a gene; V was cut back by 4 bases and J by 7 bases. This CDR3 has 15 amino acids.

The V gene is TRBV27, the J gene TRBJ1-5; 7 bases are a match to TRBD1. Germline lookup yields CDR1 MNHEY and CDR2 SMNVEV (reference sequence). V dropped 9 bases and J dropped 4; count of bases not matched to a gene: 12. The CDR3 contains 15 residues. This chain's CDR3 is CASRTGDKGNQPQHF. In DNA, the CDR3 is TGTGCCAGTAGGACAGGCGATAAGGGGAATCAGCCCCAGCATTTT.

The chain is built from TRBV18 and TRBJ2-5; D may be TRBD1 (6 bases). The CDR3 loop spans 12 amino acids. Trimming took 6 bases from V and 5 from J, leaving 10 bases between them. Germline V gene sequence: CDR1 KGHSH, CDR2 LQKENI. The CDR3 nucleotides are TGTGCCAGCTCCCCAGGGGAGGAGACCCAGTACTTC. Protein product: CASSPGEETQYF. Full variable domain (missing parts from reference TRBV18 and TRBJ2-5): NAGVMQNPRHLVRRRGQEARLRCSPMKGHSHVYWYRQLPEEGLKFMVYLQKENIIDESGMPKERFSAEFPKEGPSILRIQQVVRGDSAAYFCASSPGEETQYFGPGTRLLVL.

This clone was detected once. This sequence joins TRBV19 and TRBJ1-1; D is perhaps TRBD1 (6 bases). Between the trimmed V and J ends, which lost 6 bases and 11 bases, there was a span of 37 bases. CDR3 size: 19 residues. Per germline, CDR1 LNHDA and CDR2 SQIVND (reference sequence). The CDR3 DNA reads TGTGCCAGTAGAGGGATAGGTAAGGGGGGGACAACGGCTAAATCTACGGCTTTCTTT. As protein: CASRGIGKGGTTAKSTAFF. The variable domain in full, with the rest retrieved from reference TRBV19 and TRBJ1-1, is DGGITQSPKYLFRKEGQNVTLSCEQNLNHDAMYWYRQDPGQGLRLIYYSQIVNDFQKGDIAEGYSVSREKKESFPLTVTSAQKNPTAFYLCASRGIGKGGTTAKSTAFFGQGTRLTVV.

This chain uses TRBV19 with TRBJ1-5; no reliable D call. V was shortened by 0 bases and J by 4 bases, with 4 bases between the two germline ends. Germline CDR1 reads LNHDA; CDR2 reads SQIVND (reference sequence). There are 13 residues in the CDR3. The DNA of the CDR3 is TGTGCCAGTAGTATAGAACTGAATCAGCCCCAGCATTTT. It encodes CASSIELNQPQHF. The full variable domain, completed using reference TRBV19 and TRBJ1-5, is DGGITQSPKYLFRKEGQNVTLSCEQNLNHDAMYWYRQDPGQGLRLIYYSQIVNDFQKGDIAEGYSVSREKKESFPLTVTSAQKNPTAFYLCASSIELNQPQHFGDGTRLSIL.

This clone was detected once. The genes are TRBV28 and TRBJ2-7, with D maybe TRBD2 (6 bases). The CDR3 has 17 residues. V gave up 3 bases and J gave up 6 bases, with 24 bases separating them. The germline CDR1 and CDR2 sequences are MDHEN and SYDVKM. CDR3 in amino acids: CASSLGIGTFGSGEQYF. The CDR3 DNA follows: TGTGCCAGCAGTTTGGGGATCGGGACTTTTGGAAGTGGCGAGCAGTACTTC.

In this sample, this clone turned up a few times. The rearrangement joins TRBV14 to TRBJ2-7, with 12 bases lining up with TRBD1. The CDR3 has 18 residues. Germline loops: CDR1 SGHDN, CDR2 FVKESK. Trimming removed 3 bases from V and 3 bases from J; junction bases left unmatched: 12. DNA of the CDR3: TGTGCCAGCAGCCACGGGACAGGGGGCTATGGTTTTTACTACGAGCAGTACTTC. It translates to CASSHGTGGYGFYYEQYF. Looking up the rest from reference TRBV14 and TRBJ2-7 gives the full variable domain: EAGVTQFPSHSVIEKGQTVTLRCDPISGHDNLYWYRRVMGKEIKFLLHFVKESKQDESGMPNNRFLAERTGGTYSTLKVQPAELEDSGVYFCASSHGTGGYGFYYEQYFGPGTRLTVT.

The chain recombines TRBV27 with TRBJ2-6; 10 nucleotides align to TRBD2. The last part of the DNA fits TRBJ2-4 better; the J call may be wrong. CDR3 length equals 16 residues. Germline V lookup: CDR1 MNHEY, CDR2 SMNVEV (reference sequence). The chain's CDR3 is CASSPALLAGRHIQYF. In DNA form, the CDR3 reads TGTGCCAGCAGTCCCGCCCTACTAGCGGGAAGACACATTCAGTACTTC.

This clone was observed a handful of times. The rearrangement joins TRBV6-4 to TRBJ2-1; TRBD2 agrees at 11 bases. After removal of 5 bases from V and 7 bases from J, the junction contained 1 base not matched to a gene. CDR1 and CDR2 from the germline V gene are MRHNA and SNTAGT. The CDR3 is 13 residues long. The CDR3 loop is CASSWTSGNEQFF. CDR3 DNA: TGTGCCAGCAGTTGGACTAGCGGGAATGAGCAGTTCTTC.

This clone was picked up one time. The chain uses TRBV9 and TRBJ2-7; TRBD2 matches 8 bases. The V gene's germline CDR1 is SGDLS and CDR2 YYNGEE. The V segment lost 0 bases and the J segment 1 base; nucleotides outside the gene matches: 9. The CDR3 has 17 amino acids. CDR3 residues: CASSVGPHTSGSYEQYF. The CDR3 DNA sequence: TGTGCCAGCAGCGTAGGCCCCCACACTAGCGGTTCCTACGAGCAGTACTTC.

The chain is built from TRBV27 and TRBJ1-2; 7 bases match TRBD1. V dropped 3 bases and J dropped 4; count of bases not matched to a gene: 2. Germline-derived CDR1 and CDR2 are MNHEY and SMNVEV (reference sequence). This CDR3 has 13 residues. CDR3 region: CASSFRDSYGYTF. Here the CDR3 DNA reads TGTGCCAGCAGTTTTCGGGACAGCTATGGCTACACCTTC.

The chain uses TRBV7-9 and TRBJ1-5; D gene unclear. The V end lost 3 bases, the J end lost 5 bases, and 8 bases lay between the germline ends. Germline V gene lookup returns CDR1 SEHNR and CDR2 FQNEAQ (reference sequence). The CDR3 covers 13 residues. DNA for the CDR3: TGTGCCAGCAGCTTGGAGGGTTATCAGCCCCAGCATTTT. This codes for CASSLEGYQPQHF. The full variable domain, rest sourced from reference TRBV7-9 and TRBJ1-5, is DTGVSQNPRHKITKRGQNVTFRCDPISEHNRLYWYRQTLGQGPEFLTYFQNEAQLEKSRLLSDRFSAERPKGSFSTLEIQRTEQGDSAMYLCASSLEGYQPQHFGDGTRLSIL.

The rearrangement uses TRBV5-1 and TRBJ2-7; TRBD1 matches 10 bases. The CDR3 loop spans 15 amino acids. Germline CDR1 and CDR2: SGHRS and YFSETQ. With V trimmed by 2 bases and J by 5 bases, 7 bases remained unmatched. This CDR3 reads CASSLPRDRGHEQYF. CDR3 in DNA: TGCGCCAGCAGCTTACCCCGGGACAGGGGTCACGAGCAGTACTTC.

The count of this clone is one. This chain uses TRBV28 with TRBJ2-2; D may be TRBD2 (5 bases). CDR3 length: 16 amino acids. CDR1 MDHEN and CDR2 SYDVKM come from the germline V gene. Trimming removed 5 bases from V and 4 bases from J, with 17 bases in between. The CDR3 region has the DNA TGTGCCAGCAGTCCCCCCCGAGGGCTTATCACCGGGGAGCTGTTTTTT. Translating gives CASSPPRGLITGELFF.

This clone showed up just once. V gene TRBV5-6 combines with J gene TRBJ2-7; D is perhaps TRBD2 (6 bases). The CDR3 has 17 residues. Trimming removed 0 bases at V and 6 bases at J, with 22 bases between. Germline values: CDR1 SGHDT, CDR2 YYEEEE. The CDR3 DNA follows: TGTGCCAGCAGCTTGGTCTCAGGGACTCGGTTGGTAATCGAGCAGTACTTC. Protein: CASSLVSGTRLVIEQYF.

The chain combines TRBV2 with TRBJ2-1, with 9 bases lining up with TRBD1. V was clipped by 0 bases and J by 8 bases; unmatched bases: 5. The CDR3 length is 15 residues. Germline V lookup: CDR1 SNHLY, CDR2 FYNNEI. As DNA, the CDR3 is TGTGCCAGCAGTGAAGCGGGGACAGGGAAGGATGAGCAGTTCTTC. Translating it yields CASSEAGTGKDEQFF.

The rearrangement uses TRBV7-2 and TRBJ2-2; a possible D gene is TRBD1 (6 bases). Looked up from germline, CDR1 is SGHTA and CDR2 is FQGNSA. The CDR3 length is 14 residues. Trimming pared 5 bases from V and 7 bases from J, leaving 14 bases between. The CDR3 sequence is CASSARDRLGELFF. The CDR3 DNA is TGTGCCAGCAGCGCCAGAGACAGGCTCGGGGAGCTGTTTTTT.